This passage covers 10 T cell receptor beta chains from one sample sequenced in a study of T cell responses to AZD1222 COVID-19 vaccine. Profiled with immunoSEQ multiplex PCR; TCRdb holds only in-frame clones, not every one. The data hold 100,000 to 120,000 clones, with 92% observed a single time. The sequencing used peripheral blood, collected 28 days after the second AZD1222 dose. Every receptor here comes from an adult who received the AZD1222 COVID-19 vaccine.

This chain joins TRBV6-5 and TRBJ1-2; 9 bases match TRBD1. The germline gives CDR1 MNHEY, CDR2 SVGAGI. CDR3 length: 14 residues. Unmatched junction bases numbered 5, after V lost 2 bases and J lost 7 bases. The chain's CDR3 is CASSYETGGGGYTF. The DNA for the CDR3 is TGTGCCAGCAGTTACGAGACAGGGGGTGGTGGCTACACCTTC.

CDR3: CASTGAVNSPLHF. The CDR3, as DNA: TGTGCCAGTACCGGAGCAGTCAATTCACCCCTCCACTTT. This sequence joins TRBV25-1 and TRBJ1-6, with D hard to call. This CDR3 region has 13 residues. Germline loops: CDR1 MGHDK, CDR2 SYGVNS. The V end lost 9 bases, the J end lost 7 bases, and 13 bases lay between the germline ends. Full variable domain (rest looked up from reference TRBV25-1 and TRBJ1-6): EADIYQTPRYLVIGTGKKITLECSQTMGHDKMYWYQQDPGMELHLIHYSYGVNSTEKGDLSSESTVSRIRTEHFPLTLESARPSHTSQYLCASTGAVNSPLHFGNGTRLTVT.

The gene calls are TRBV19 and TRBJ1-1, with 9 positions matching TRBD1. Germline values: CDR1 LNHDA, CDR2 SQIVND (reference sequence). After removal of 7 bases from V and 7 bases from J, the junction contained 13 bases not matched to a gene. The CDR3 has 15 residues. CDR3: CASTGVGQGKNEAFF. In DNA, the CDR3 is TGTGCCAGTACGGGAGTGGGACAGGGAAAGAATGAAGCTTTCTTT.

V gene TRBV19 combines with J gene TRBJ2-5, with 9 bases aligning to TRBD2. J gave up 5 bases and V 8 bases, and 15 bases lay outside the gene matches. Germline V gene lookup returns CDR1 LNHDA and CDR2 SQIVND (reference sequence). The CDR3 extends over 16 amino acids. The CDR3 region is CASWGGGGGAGETQYF. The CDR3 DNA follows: TGTGCCAGTTGGGGGGGCGGCGGGGGGGCCGGTGAGACCCAGTACTTC.

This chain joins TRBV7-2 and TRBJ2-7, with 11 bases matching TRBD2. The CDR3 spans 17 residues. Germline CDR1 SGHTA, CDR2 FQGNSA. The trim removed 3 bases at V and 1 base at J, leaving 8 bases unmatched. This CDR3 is CASSLSTSGAKSYEQYF. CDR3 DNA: TGTGCCAGCAGCTTGTCGACTAGCGGGGCGAAATCCTACGAGCAGTACTTC. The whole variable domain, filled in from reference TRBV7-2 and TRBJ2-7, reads GAGVSQSPSNKVTEKGKDVELRCDPISGHTALYWYRQSLGQGLEFLIYFQGNSAPDKSGLPSDRFSAERTGGSVSTLTIQRTQQEDSAVYLCASSLSTSGAKSYEQYFGPGTRLTVT.

CDR3 loop: CASSAGLTGGKLFF. The CDR3 DNA reads as TGTGCCAGCAGCGCGGGGCTGACGGGCGGAAAACTGTTTTTT. This sequence joins TRBV7-9 and TRBJ1-4, with D tentatively TRBD1 (5 bases). V lost 5 bases and J lost 10, with 17 bases in between. Per the germline V gene, CDR1 is SEHNR and CDR2 is FQNEAQ (reference sequence). CDR3 size: 14 residues.

The CDR3, as DNA: TGTGCCAGCAGCCCGACAGGGGCCAATTCACCCCTCCACTTT. It specifies CASSPTGANSPLHF. The V and J genes are TRBV7-2 and TRBJ1-6; 8 positions agree with TRBD1. CDR1 and CDR2 from the germline V gene are SGHTA and FQGNSA. The J segment lost 7 bases and the V segment lost 5 bases, leaving 4 bases of the junction unmatched. CDR3 length: 14 amino acids. Based on the CDR3 plus reference TRBV7-2 and TRBJ1-6, the full variable domain is GAGVSQSPSNKVTEKGKDVELRCDPISGHTALYWYRQSLGQGLEFLIYFQGNSAPDKSGLPSDRFSAERTGGSVSTLTIQRTQQEDSAVYLCASSPTGANSPLHFGNGTRLTVT.

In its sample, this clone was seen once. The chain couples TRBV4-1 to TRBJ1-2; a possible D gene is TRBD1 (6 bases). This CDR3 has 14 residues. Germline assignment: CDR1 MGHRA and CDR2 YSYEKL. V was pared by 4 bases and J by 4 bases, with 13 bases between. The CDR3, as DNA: TGCGCCAGCAGCCCCCGCGGGGGGCGCTATGGCTACACCTTC. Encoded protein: CASSPRGGRYGYTF.

The chain's CDR3 is CAISESTSGIYNEQFF. For the CDR3, the DNA is TGTGCCATCAGTGAGTCGACTAGCGGAATCTACAATGAGCAGTTCTTC. This chain uses TRBV10-3 with TRBJ2-1; TRBD2 matches 9 bases. Germline CDR1 is ENHRY and CDR2 is SYGVKD. J lost 3 bases, V lost 0 bases, and 3 bases had no gene match. The length of the CDR3 is 16 residues.

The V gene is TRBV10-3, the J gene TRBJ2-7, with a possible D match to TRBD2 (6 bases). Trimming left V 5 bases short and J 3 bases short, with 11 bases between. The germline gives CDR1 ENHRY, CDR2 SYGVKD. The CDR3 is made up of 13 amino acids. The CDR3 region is CAISSSGYYEQYF. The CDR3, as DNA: TGTGCCATCAGTTCCAGCGGGTACTACGAGCAGTACTTC.